Below are 16 T cell receptor beta chains sequenced from a single sample in a study of blood T cells in healthy people across ages. Primed by a sample-barcoded 5' primer and a J-beta primer mix, a second PCR proceeded for 7 to 11 cycles. TCRdb independently ran MiXCR on the 5' RACE reads; one entry per CDR3 protein. This table holds about 1.8 million distinct CDR3 sequences, about 50% found once. The sample comprised blood. All receptors derive from a woman in her forties in good health.

V gene TRBV2 combines with J gene TRBJ1-5; 9 bases align to TRBD1. The CDR3 sequence is 15 residues long. V gave up 6 bases and J gave up 5 bases; unmatched junction bases: 8. The germline V gene has CDR1 SNHLY and CDR2 FYNNEI. The CDR3 here is CASRNDRGFDQPQHF. The CDR3 DNA reads TGTGCCAGCAGGAACGACAGGGGGTTTGATCAGCCCCAGCATTTT.

The CDR3: CASSHPRGGDNEQFF. The CDR3 DNA is TGTGCCAGCAGCCATCCTCGGGGGGGAGACAATGAGCAGTTCTTC. The V gene is TRBV4-2, the J gene TRBJ2-1, with 8 bases fitting TRBD2. Germline V lookup: CDR1 LGHNA, CDR2 YNFKEQ. CDR3 length: 15 residues. V lost 3 bases to trimming and J lost 5 bases; unmatched junction nucleotides: 6.

The rearrangement uses TRBV28 and TRBJ2-3; no clear D. The CDR3 length is 14 residues. Per the germline V gene, CDR1 is MDHEN and CDR2 is SYDVKM. Trimming removed 7 bases from V and 4 bases from J, with 15 bases in between. CDR3 in amino acids: CASTSVRVADTQYF. DNA of the CDR3: TGTGCCAGCACCTCGGTTAGGGTAGCAGATACGCAGTATTTT.

This clonotype was seen a handful of times. V and J are TRBV20-1 and TRBJ1-2, with TRBD1 matching over 9 bases. Per the germline V gene, CDR1 is DFQATT and CDR2 is SNEGSKA (reference sequence). The CDR3 is made up of 14 amino acids. The V and J ends lost 1 base and 7 bases, in that order; junction bases with no gene match: 7. The CDR3 protein is CSARGGTGTSGYTF. In nucleotides, the CDR3 is TGCAGTGCTAGAGGCGGGACAGGGACTAGTGGCTACACCTTC.

The gene calls are TRBV11-3 and TRBJ2-3, with 7 positions matching TRBD1. V was clipped by 0 bases and J by 4 bases; unmatched bases: 4. Germline CDR1 is SGHNT and CDR2 is YENEEA. The CDR3 consists of 15 residues. CDR3 coding DNA: TGTGCCAGCAGCTTAGACGACAGGGTTTCAGATACGCAGTATTTT. This encodes CASSLDDRVSDTQYF.

The J gene is TRBJ2-5, the V gene TRBV29-1, with 9 bases fitting TRBD1. V shed 6 bases, J shed 7 bases, and the junction held 12 bases outside the gene matches. The CDR3 covers 14 residues. Germline V gene lookup returns CDR1 SQVTM and CDR2 ANQGSEA. CDR3 nucleotide sequence: TGCAGCGTCAAGATACAGGGGGCAGGGGGGACCCAGTACTTC. This translates into CSVKIQGAGGTQYF.

The J gene is TRBJ1-6, the V gene TRBV6-4; a weak D match, TRBD1 (5 bases). This CDR3 contains 15 residues. The V end lost 6 bases, the J end lost 8 bases, and 17 bases lay between the germline ends. Looked up from germline, CDR1 is MRHNA and CDR2 is SNTAGT. This CDR3 is CASRGDGAVDSPLHF. As DNA, the CDR3 is TGTGCCAGCAGGGGGGACGGAGCGGTAGATTCACCCCTCCACTTT.

This clonotype has more than one count but fewer than ten. The CDR3: CASSLCKWRRGSCDYEQYF. The CDR3 DNA is TGTGCCAGCAGCTTATGCAAGTGGCGGAGGGGGAGTTGTGACTACGAGCAGTACTTC. This rearrangement joins TRBV11-2 to TRBJ2-7, with D perhaps being TRBD1 or TRBD2 (6 bases each). Germline V CDR1 and CDR2: SGHAT, FQNNGV. Trimming removed 2 bases at V and 3 bases at J, with 26 bases between. CDR3 length: 19 amino acids.

This chain uses TRBV7-9 with TRBJ2-1; a weak D match, TRBD2 (6 bases). The V gene's germline CDR1 is SEHNR and CDR2 FQNEAQ (reference sequence). The length of the CDR3 is 18 residues. The V end was cut by 7 bases, the J end by 2 bases, with 24 bases between. The CDR3 DNA follows: TGTGCCAGCACCAAGGAGGGGCATAGTACTAGCACCTACAATGAGCAGTTCTTC. This translates into CASTKEGHSTSTYNEQFF.

V usage is TRBV28 and J usage is TRBJ2-7; possible D gene TRBD2, 7 bases. V was shortened by 6 bases and J by 3 bases, with 18 bases between the two germline ends. The CDR3 length is 15 residues. Germline CDR1 is MDHEN and CDR2 is SYDVKM. Here the CDR3 reads CASSPGGGGHYEQYF. The CDR3 DNA sequence: TGTGCCAGCAGCCCCGGGGGCGGGGGTCACTACGAGCAGTACTTC.

The chain is built from TRBV12-3 or TRBV12-4 and TRBJ2-3, with D tentatively TRBD1 (5 bases). V was trimmed by 8 bases and J by 5 bases, leaving 14 bases between them. CDR3 length: 13 amino acids. The CDR3 is CASFRGAGDTQYF. The DNA for the CDR3 is TGTGCCAGCTTCCGTGGGGCCGGAGATACGCAGTATTTT.

The chain is built from TRBV7-2 and TRBJ2-7; the D gene is possibly TRBD2 (5 bases). Germline lookup yields CDR1 SGHTA and CDR2 FQGNSA. CDR3 length: 19 residues. Trimming pared 1 base from V and 7 bases from J, leaving 29 bases between. The CDR3 region is CASSLVGRAAGGRTAEQYF. In DNA form, the CDR3 reads TGTGCCAGCAGCTTAGTAGGGCGGGCAGCAGGTGGACGGACCGCTGAGCAGTACTTC.

Written as DNA, the CDR3 is TGCAGTGCCTCGGACAGGGCCCTCTCTGGGGCCAACGTCCTGACTTTC. It is translated as CSASDRALSGANVLTF. The V and J genes are TRBV20-1 and TRBJ2-6, with TRBD1 matching over 8 bases. J gave up 0 bases and V 6 bases, and 7 bases lay outside the gene matches. This CDR3 contains 16 residues. Germline loops: CDR1 DFQATT, CDR2 SNEGSKA (reference sequence).

The chain combines TRBV6-6 with TRBJ1-1, with D unclear. CDR1 is MNHNY, CDR2 SVGAGI, per germline (reference sequence). The CDR3 has 14 residues. With 2 bases removed from V and 1 base from J, the gap between germline ends came to 8 bases. CDR3 sequence: CASSYRQENTEAFF. In DNA form, the CDR3 reads TGTGCCAGCAGTTACCGGCAGGAGAACACTGAAGCTTTCTTT.

A remark on this clonotype: One end of the junction does not line up with germline, which may come from a read error. The chain has TRBV6-2 or TRBV6-3 and TRBJ2-1; 7 bases agree with TRBD1. Germline CDR1 is MNHEY and CDR2 is SVGEGT. This CDR3 spans 17 amino acids. CDR3 sequence: CASSYNRGMGSYKEQFF. For the CDR3, the DNA is TGTGCCAGCAGTTACAACAGGGGCATGGGCTCCTACAAGGAGCAGTTCTTC.

The chain has TRBV9 and TRBJ2-5; 8 bases map to TRBD2. V trimming: 3 bases; J trimming: 0 bases; junction bases outside the gene matches: 10. The germline gives CDR1 SGDLS, CDR2 YYNGEE. This CDR3 contains 17 residues. The CDR3 DNA sequence: TGTGCCAGCAGCGCGGGTTGGGCGGGGGGCAACCAAGAGACCCAGTACTTC. It is translated as CASSAGWAGGNQETQYF.